The T cell receptor beta chain described here comes from a study of cytomegalovirus exposure and HLA in healthy donors. Amplification used 60 Vbeta primers and 13 Jbeta primers. Only in-frame clones appear in the TCRdb table, and some are missing; sequencing was by immunoSEQ multiplex PCR. The data show around 190,000 clones, with about 77% seen just once and roughly 3% held by the top ten. CDR1 and CDR2 from the germline V gene are MRHNA and SNTAGT. V was shortened by 4 bases and J by 0 bases, with 22 bases between the two germline ends. The CDR3 runs 19 residues. The origin of this receptor is a female donor in good health and CMV-seronegative. Input material: PBMCs. V usage is TRBV6-4 and J usage is TRBJ2-1, with a weak D call TRBD1 (6 bases). For the CDR3, the DNA is TGTGCCAGCAGTGTTCTCCCAGGGGCCTCATCCAGCTCCTACAATGAGCAGTTCTTC. Protein sequence: CASSVLPGASSSSYNEQFF.